The rows below give T cell receptor beta chains drawn from one sample of a study of naive and memory T cell subsets. TCRdb reprocessed the UMI-ligation and nested PCR reads via MiXCR and lists one record per CDR3 protein. The sample includes more than 95,000 distinct CDR3 sequences, approximately 15% of them seen just once. The source material was naive CD8+ T cells from blood. These receptors all stem from a human donor in good health. Both conserved end residues are part of each CDR3. A D gene is named only where the DNA matches it firmly. The size of a clone is reported for some rows only, either as once, few or many, or as a class for expanded clones.

V gene: TRBV4-3
D gene: -
clone size: -
J gene: TRBJ2-7
CDR3 DNA: TGCGCCAGCAGCCAAGGGTCAGGGCCCTACGAGCAGTACTTC
CDR3 protein: CASSQGSGPYEQYF

V gene: TRBV20-1
D gene: -
clone size: many
J gene: TRBJ2-7
CDR3 DNA: TGCAGTGCTACACTTCAGAGGGGCGAGCAGTACTTC
CDR3 protein: CSATLQRGEQYF

V gene: TRBV2
D gene: TRBD2
clone size: -
J gene: TRBJ2-7
CDR3 DNA: TGTGCCAGCAGTGATCCCCGGCTAGCGGGAGGGCCATGGCAGTACTTC
CDR3 protein: CASSDPRLAGGPWQYF

V gene: TRBV19
D gene: -
clone size: few
J gene: TRBJ1-1
CDR3 DNA: TGTGCCAGTAGTATACTCACTGAAGCTTTCTTT
CDR3 protein: CASSILTEAFF

V gene: TRBV7-3
D gene: TRBD2
clone size: few
J gene: TRBJ2-1
CDR3 DNA: TGTGCCAGCAGCAAGGGCCTAGCGGGAGAAGAGCAGTTCTTC
CDR3 protein: CASSKGLAGEEQFF

V gene: TRBV29-1
D gene: TRBD2
clone size: few
J gene: TRBJ2-1
CDR3 DNA: TGCAGCGTTGAGCGTGGTAGCGGGGGGGCCCCTCAGTTCTTC
CDR3 protein: CSVERGSGGAPQFF

V gene: TRBV19
D gene: -
clone size: -
J gene: TRBJ2-7
CDR3 DNA: TGTGCCAGTAGTTTCCCGGGGACCTACGAGCAGTACTTC
CDR3 protein: CASSFPGTYEQYF

V gene: TRBV6-2/TRBV6-3
D gene: -
clone size: -
J gene: TRBJ2-1
CDR3 DNA: TGTGCCAGCAGTTACGTCGGGGGATCCTACAATGAGCAGTTCTTC
CDR3 protein: CASSYVGGSYNEQFF

V gene: TRBV4-3
D gene: -
clone size: many
J gene: TRBJ2-4
CDR3 DNA: TGCGCCAGCAGCCAAGATAGATTCACGACAGCCAAAAACATTCAGTACTTC
CDR3 protein: CASSQDRFTTAKNIQYF

V gene: TRBV11-2
D gene: -
clone size: -
J gene: TRBJ2-1
CDR3 DNA: TGTGCCAGCGGCCAGCAGAATAATGAGCAGTTCTTC
CDR3 protein: CASGQQNNEQFF

V gene: TRBV5-1
D gene: -
clone size: -
J gene: TRBJ2-7
CDR3 DNA: TGCGCCAGCAGCGACGAGGGGGGCGTTGACGAGCAGTACTTC
CDR3 protein: CASSDEGGVDEQYF

V gene: TRBV13
D gene: TRBD1
clone size: few
J gene: TRBJ1-4
CDR3 DNA: TGTGCCAGCAGCTTATTCGGGACAGGAGGGGGGGAAAAACTGTTTTTT
CDR3 protein: CASSLFGTGGGEKLFF

V gene: TRBV4-2
D gene: -
clone size: many
J gene: TRBJ2-7
CDR3 DNA: TGTGCCAGCAGCCTACTTCGGGGACGTTCCTACGAGCAGTACTTC
CDR3 protein: CASSLLRGRSYEQYF

V gene: TRBV5-1
D gene: -
clone size: many
J gene: TRBJ2-5
CDR3 DNA: TGCGCCAGCAGGTCCCAAGAGACCCAGTACTTC
CDR3 protein: CASRSQETQYF

V gene: TRBV29-1
D gene: -
clone size: few
J gene: TRBJ2-7
CDR3 DNA: TGCAGCGCCGAGGCCCCCACCTACGAGCAGTACTTC
CDR3 protein: CSAEAPTYEQYF

V gene: TRBV27
D gene: TRBD2
clone size: few
J gene: TRBJ2-1
CDR3 DNA: TGTGCCAGCAGTTGGGTAGCGGGAGTCGATGAGCAGTTCTTC
CDR3 protein: CASSWVAGVDEQFF

V gene: TRBV7-8
D gene: -
clone size: -
J gene: TRBJ1-1
CDR3 DNA: TGTGCCAGCAGCTTCCGAAACCTGGGGGGCACTGAAGCTTTCTTT
CDR3 protein: CASSFRNLGGTEAFF

V gene: TRBV19
D gene: TRBD2
clone size: -
J gene: TRBJ2-1
CDR3 DNA: TGTGCCAGTAGTCTCATAGCGGGGGGGCCCAATGAGCAGTTCTTC
CDR3 protein: CASSLIAGGPNEQFF

V gene: TRBV6-2/TRBV6-3
D gene: -
clone size: many
J gene: TRBJ2-7
CDR3 DNA: TGTGCCAGCGGCGGGAATCCCTACGAGCAGTACTTC
CDR3 protein: CASGGNPYEQYF

V gene: TRBV7-9
D gene: TRBD2
clone size: many
J gene: TRBJ2-7
CDR3 DNA: TGTGCCAGCAGCTTAGTAGCGGGGGCCCGGTACGAGCAGTACTTC
CDR3 protein: CASSLVAGARYEQYF

V gene: TRBV7-2
D gene: TRBD2
clone size: many
J gene: TRBJ2-7
CDR3 DNA: TGTGCCAGCAGCTTAGACGGTAGTGCCGGACTAGCGGACTATGAGCAGTACTTC
CDR3 protein: CASSLDGSAGLADYEQYF

V gene: TRBV12-3/TRBV12-4
D gene: -
clone size: -
J gene: TRBJ2-5
CDR3 DNA: TGTGCCAGCGCAGGGGGGTCGGCCCATCAAGAGACCCAGTACTTC
CDR3 protein: CASAGGSAHQETQYF

V gene: TRBV7-6
D gene: TRBD2
clone size: -
J gene: TRBJ2-1
CDR3 DNA: TGTGCCAGCAGCTCAACCGGGACTAGCGAGTACAATGAGCAGTTCTTC
CDR3 protein: CASSSTGTSEYNEQFF

V gene: TRBV20-1
D gene: -
clone size: -
J gene: TRBJ2-3
CDR3 DNA: TGCAGTGCTATCGAGGACGGTGCTAGCACAGATACGCAGTATTTT
CDR3 protein: CSAIEDGASTDTQYF

V gene: TRBV19
D gene: -
clone size: -
J gene: TRBJ1-2
CDR3 DNA: TGTGCCAGTAGTAACAATGGCTACACCTTC
CDR3 protein: CASSNNGYTF

V gene: TRBV12-5
D gene: -
clone size: -
J gene: TRBJ1-1
CDR3 DNA: TGTGCTAGTGGCCAGACAGATGGCACTGAAGCTTTCTTT
CDR3 protein: CASGQTDGTEAFF

V gene: TRBV7-9
D gene: -
clone size: -
J gene: TRBJ2-1
CDR3 DNA: TGTGCCAGCAGAATCAGCGGCAATGAGCAGTTCTTC
CDR3 protein: CASRISGNEQFF

V gene: TRBV11-2
D gene: -
clone size: few
J gene: TRBJ2-1
CDR3 DNA: TGTGCCAGCAGCACCTGGGACCGAAGCTCCTACAATGAGCAGTTCTTC
CDR3 protein: CASSTWDRSSYNEQFF

V gene: TRBV10-3
D gene: -
clone size: -
J gene: TRBJ2-7
CDR3 DNA: TGTGCCATCAGCTCCCCGGGGAGCTCCTACGAGCAGTACTTC
CDR3 protein: CAISSPGSSYEQYF

V gene: TRBV7-6
D gene: TRBD2
clone size: -
J gene: TRBJ2-1
CDR3 DNA: TGTGCCAGCAGCTTAGCGGGGGGGGGAAGCTCCTACAATGAGCAGTTCTTC
CDR3 protein: CASSLAGGGSSYNEQFF

V gene: TRBV15
D gene: -
clone size: few
J gene: TRBJ2-1
CDR3 DNA: TGTGCCACCAGCAGTCCTTCAGGATCCTACAATGAGCAGTTCTTC
CDR3 protein: CATSSPSGSYNEQFF

V gene: TRBV24-1
D gene: -
clone size: -
J gene: TRBJ2-6
CDR3 DNA: TGTGCCACCAGTACGGCCAACAGGGAGGTTGGGGCCAACGTCCTGACTTTC
CDR3 protein: CATSTANREVGANVLTF

V gene: TRBV11-2
D gene: TRBD1
clone size: -
J gene: TRBJ1-1
CDR3 DNA: TGTGCCAGCAGCTTAGGCCGGGACAGCAGGACCCAAGCTTTCTTT
CDR3 protein: CASSLGRDSRTQAFF

V gene: TRBV7-9
D gene: -
clone size: few
J gene: TRBJ2-7
CDR3 DNA: TGTGCCAGCAGACCTGGACAGTCCTACGAGCAGTACTTC
CDR3 protein: CASRPGQSYEQYF

V gene: TRBV3-1
D gene: -
clone size: few
J gene: TRBJ2-3
CDR3 DNA: TGTGCCAGCAGCCAAGGGGGGCAGCCTGGGAGAGATACGCAGTATTTT
CDR3 protein: CASSQGGQPGRDTQYF